This TCR beta chain is from a study of cytomegalovirus exposure and HLA in healthy donors. The PCR ran on 60 Vbeta and 13 Jbeta primers. Libraries were prepared by immunoSEQ multiplex PCR; TCRdb keeps only in-frame clonotypes and omits some of them. There are a few hundred thousand clones in the sample; 60% to 85% occur only once, and about 16% lies in the top ten. Per the germline V gene, CDR1 is MNHNS and CDR2 is SASEGT. This CDR3 comprises 15 residues. The ends lost 6 bases at V and 1 base at J; junction bases unmatched: 4. The chain combines TRBV6-1 with TRBJ1-3; TRBD1 aligns across 9 bases. The sequence derives from a man aged 35 to 55 in good health and CMV-seronegative. Material for sequencing was PBMCs. The CDR3 bases are TGTGCCAGCAGCCGGGACAGGGTTTCTGGAAACACCATATATTTT. This translates into CASSRDRVSGNTIYF.